This T cell receptor (beta chain) was sequenced during a study of OX40 agonist ivuxolimab in advanced cancers. Per the germline V gene, CDR1 is MGHRA and CDR2 is YSYEKL. V was trimmed by 3 bases and J by 4 bases, leaving 18 bases between them. The CDR3 spans 17 residues. Data came from immunoSEQ multiplex PCR; TCRdb stores just in-frame clones and leaves some out. The top ten clones hold 28% of a sample with roughly 30,000 clones, approximately 86% of them seen once. J is TRBJ1-4 and V is TRBV4-1; D not resolved. Sequenced here: CD4+ or CD8+ T cells sorted from blood, sampled in a trial of the OX40 agonist ivuxolimab. The clonotype comes from an adult with an advanced solid tumor such as melanoma, head and neck, liver or kidney cancer. The CDR3 reads CASSQKSPAGYNEKLFF. The CDR3 DNA is TGCGCCAGCAGCCAGAAGAGCCCTGCAGGTTATAATGAAAAACTGTTTTTT.